The rows below give T cell receptor beta chains drawn from one sample of a study of Graves' ophthalmopathy and Graves' hyperthyroidism. TCRdb called the multiplex PCR reads again in MiXCR, with one record for every CDR3 protein. The sample consists of approximately 640,000 distinct CDR3 sequences, roughly 41% of them appearing once. The sample comprised peripheral blood. These receptors originate from an adult man with Graves' ophthalmopathy. Each CDR3 is given with its conserved first and last residue. A D gene is named only where the DNA matches it firmly. Clone size is shown for a subset of rows, as once, few, many or a class of expanded clone.

TRBJ1-1,-,many,TRBV5-1,CASSLVAGENTEAFF,TGCGCCAGCAGCTTGGTGGCAGGGGAGAACACTGAAGCTTTCTTT
TRBJ2-2,TRBD2,-,TRBV3-1,CASSQRGGTGELFF,TGTGCCAGCAGCCAGCGGGGGGGCACCGGGGAGCTGTTTTTT
TRBJ1-2,-,many,TRBV29-1,CSVEGVGDGYTF,TGCAGCGTTGAAGGGGTTGGCGATGGCTACACCTTC
TRBJ2-7,-,few,TRBV7-3,CASSLSTVPQNYEQYF,TGTGCCAGCAGCTTATCCACCGTCCCGCAAAACTACGAGCAGTACTTC
TRBJ1-1,-,few,TRBV6-5,CASSWLMNTEAFF,TGTGCCAGCAGTTGGTTGATGAACACTGAAGCTTTCTTT
TRBJ1-2,TRBD1,-,TRBV29-1,CSVGQGEDGYTF,TGCAGCGTAGGACAGGGCGAGGATGGCTACACCTTC
TRBJ2-7,-,once,TRBV7-9,CASSSGGTGDEQYF,TGTGCCAGCAGCTCGGGGGGCACCGGGGACGAGCAGTACTTC
TRBJ2-5,-,-,TRBV2,CASASAGETQYF,TGTGCCAGCGCTTCGGCGGGAGAGACCCAGTACTTC
TRBJ2-3,TRBD2,once,TRBV11-2,CASSPGLAGSTDTQYF,TGTGCCAGCAGCCCCGGACTAGCGGGGTCGACGGATACGCAGTATTTT
TRBJ1-5,TRBD1,few,TRBV7-9,CASGPGQRIDSNQPQHF,TGTGCCAGCGGACCGGGACAGAGAATCGATAGCAATCAGCCCCAGCATTTT
TRBJ1-2,TRBD1,-,TRBV10-3,CASSPQLGQGEGGYTF,TGTGCCAGCTCACCACAGCTGGGACAGGGAGAAGGTGGCTACACCTTC
TRBJ2-2,-,many,TRBV19,CASPKDENTGELFF,TGTGCCAGTCCGAAGGACGAGAACACCGGGGAGCTGTTTTTT
TRBJ1-1,TRBD1,-,TRBV2,CASSATGVTEAFF,TGTGCCAGCAGTGCGACAGGGGTTACTGAAGCTTTCTTT
TRBJ1-2,-,many,TRBV29-1,CSDTDTNYGYTF,TGCAGCGACACGGATACTAACTATGGCTACACCTTC
TRBJ1-5,-,-,TRBV10-3,CAISESGQEDQPQHF,TGTGCCATCAGTGAGTCGGGGCAGGAGGATCAGCCCCAGCATTTT
TRBJ2-2,TRBD1,few,TRBV5-4,CASSSPGQGRTGELFF,TGTGCCAGCAGCTCGCCGGGACAGGGTCGGACCGGGGAGCTGTTTTTT
TRBJ1-2,TRBD1,many,TRBV10-3,CASKTLGQGAGGYTF,TGTGCCAGCAAAACCCTGGGGCAGGGGGCAGGTGGCTACACCTTC
TRBJ2-6,TRBD2,-,TRBV29-1,CSVVGGKGSGANVLTF,TGCAGCGTTGTGGGGGGGAAAGGCTCTGGGGCCAACGTCCTGACTTTC
TRBJ1-1,-,-,TRBV30,CAWSPRTDEAFF,TGTGCCTGGAGTCCGAGGACTGATGAAGCTTTCTTT
TRBJ1-1,-,-,TRBV7-9,CASSTLDRNTEAFF,TGTGCCAGCTCAACATTGGACAGGAACACTGAAGCTTTCTTT
TRBJ2-7,-,many,TRBV5-1,CASSTTSREEQYF,TGCGCCAGCAGCACGACATCGAGGGAAGAGCAGTACTTC
TRBJ1-1,-,-,TRBV12-3/TRBV12-4,CASRPSAPRNTEAFF,TGTGCCAGCAGGCCGTCGGCTCCCAGGAACACTGAAGCTTTCTTT
TRBJ2-2,TRBD2,-,TRBV7-2,CASRSSRTSGRVLTGELFF,TGTGCCAGCAGATCTAGCCGGACTAGCGGGAGAGTACTCACCGGGGAGCTGTTTTTT
TRBJ1-2,-,many,TRBV2,CASGYGYTF,TGTGCCAGCGGGTATGGCTACACCTTC
TRBJ2-2,TRBD1,few,TRBV9,CASRWTGEAGELFF,TGTGCCAGCAGGTGGACAGGGGAGGCCGGGGAGCTGTTTTTT
TRBJ1-2,-,many,TRBV24-1,CATSDSQGNGYTF,TGTGCCACCAGTGATTCCCAGGGGAATGGCTACACCTTC
TRBJ1-2,TRBD1,few,TRBV19,CAWSLTGGYGYTF,TGTGCCTGGAGTCTTACAGGGGGCTATGGCTACACCTTC
TRBJ1-4,-,few,TRBV9,CASSVGGAVNEKLFF,TGTGCCAGCAGCGTGGGGGGGGCGGTTAATGAAAAACTGTTTTTT
TRBJ2-5,-,-,TRBV4-3,CASRWGAKETQYF,TGCGCCAGCAGATGGGGGGCCAAAGAGACACAGTACTTC
TRBJ2-5,-,many,TRBV9,CASSDPRGLQGTETQYF,TGTGCCAGCAGCGACCCCAGAGGGTTGCAGGGAACAGAGACCCAGTACTTC
TRBJ2-2,-,-,TRBV2,CASRSGSGGSTRELFF,TGTGCCAGCAGATCAGGGTCAGGAGGGAGCACCAGGGAGCTGTTTTTT
TRBJ1-1,TRBD1,-,TRBV29-1,CAWSTTGGTEAFF,TGTGCCTGGAGTACCACAGGGGGCACTGAAGCTTTCTTT
TRBJ2-5,-,-,TRBV7-3,CASSSREGQETQYF,TGTGCCAGCAGCTCTAGAGAGGGGCAAGAGACCCAGTACTTC
TRBJ1-3,-,many,TRBV7-8,CASSEEGQSGNTIYF,TGTGCCAGCAGCGAGGAGGGGCAATCTGGAAACACCATATATTTT
TRBJ1-1,-,many,TRBV9,CASSSSGTEAFF,TGTGCCAGCAGCTCGAGTGGCACTGAAGCTTTCTTT
TRBJ2-5,TRBD2,many,TRBV11-3,CASSHGGTSGFQETQYF,TGTGCCAGCAGCCACGGAGGGACTAGCGGGTTTCAAGAGACCCAGTACTTC
TRBJ2-5,TRBD1,-,TRBV10-3,CAISATGGGETQYF,TGTGCCATCAGTGCTACAGGGGGCGGCGAGACCCAGTACTTC
TRBJ1-3,-,many,TRBV19,CASSMGNSGNTIYF,TGTGCCAGTAGTATGGGGAACTCTGGAAACACCATATATTTT
TRBJ2-7,-,-,TRBV25-1,CASSYSTRGYPPYEQYF,TGTGCCAGCAGTTACTCGACGAGGGGGTACCCTCCGTACGAGCAGTACTTC
TRBJ1-3,-,-,TRBV10-3,CAISESETGNTIYF,TGTGCCATCAGTGAGTCGGAGACTGGAAACACCATATATTTT